This TCR beta chain was retrieved from a study of T cells expressing NK-cell markers. The germline gives CDR1 DFQATT, CDR2 SNEGSKA (reference sequence). The CDR3 runs 16 residues. TCRdb reprocessed the 5' RACE reads, with one entry per CDR3 protein and no DNA. This sample's table reports fewer than 300,000 distinct CDR3 sequences. Source material: blood T cells: a sorted CD56 or NKG2C T cell subset, CD4+ or CD8+ T cells, or bulk PBMC T cells (not recorded which). This TCR was recovered from a woman aged 18-70 years in good health. The chain uses TRBV20-1 and TRBJ1-6; absent DNA, TCRdb's TRBD1 call cannot be checked. The CDR3 sequence: CSADTGTGGLNSPLHF.